This TCR beta chain comes out of a study of brain T cells in children with intractable seizures (dated by TCRdb to the early 2020s). The study in broad terms: Resected brain tissue from 45 to 60 pediatric epilepsy surgery cases was first screened for immune gene transcripts using a NanoString immunology panel. Of the approximately 12 selected surgery cases, pre-surgery blood was also sequenced for eight, so four had brain tissue only.

The CDR3 holds 13 amino acids from the cysteine to the phenylalanine. Left in the record is the CDR3 DNA by itself, 39 bases read in frame from the first base. From a lookup of the germline V gene (reference sequence), CDR1 and CDR2 are LNHDA and SQIVND. Trimming takes 3 bases from V and 10 bases from J, and the germline ends sit 15 bases apart. The immunoSEQ assay was applied to genomic DNA to generate the TCR beta chain sequences. The authors' pipeline ran thus. Any CDR3 sequence that did not begin with the conserved framework cysteine at position 104 was removed by hand. To get clonality, the normalized Shannon's Diversity Index was subtracted from one, giving values from 0 (maximal diversity) to 1 (oligoclonal). Chi-squared comparison-of-proportions tests were used to check whether the frequency of the same CDR3 differed between samples, for example brain versus blood. Public clonotypes were found through immuneACCESS searches, while the VDJdb browser was used to judge similarity to known antiviral clonotypes. TCRdb took over this immuneACCESS table, retaining in-frame rearrangements with V and J assigned. Such tables are incomplete; in checked studies, under half of the missing clones stem from an unresolved V gene, and the remainder is unexplained. V, J and clone size reflect that table, while D and trimming were determined from the DNA. The sample profile shows hundreds of thousands of clones; 85% to 95% of them were found once. Roughly 6% of the sample goes to the ten largest clones.

Results the study describes overall, beyond this receptor: Viral specificity was inferred only from CDR3 sequence similarity, and patients' HCMV serostatus was unknown. Because pre- and post-surgery blood were sequenced to different depths, clones absent from the pre-surgery sample may reflect undersampling.

Concerning this clone: It has no known antigen specificity. No base qualities exist here, and no much larger clone lies one base off it.

Reading the label with the study, this specimen's time point is: blood from clinic visit 5 months post-surgery; TSC patient then seizure free. The surgery cases with the highest brain T cell transcript signatures were chosen for TCR beta chain sequencing of brain tissue, and also of blood when blood was available. Before surgery, the patients had been given at least one anti-epileptic drug. The TCR-sequenced patients were children whose drug-resistant epilepsy was caused by tuberous sclerosis complex, focal cortical dysplasia, Rasmussen encephalitis or hemimegalencephaly. The Monarch genomic DNA purification kit was used to extract bulk genomic DNA from unsorted brain tissue and whole blood.

The sequenced sample was peripheral blood, obtained less than 6 months after surgery. The V gene is TRBV19 and the J gene is TRBJ1-2; perhaps TRBD1 is the D gene, with 5 bases matching. This clonotype was sampled from a boy younger than two with tuberous sclerosis and intractable seizures. The CDR3 is CASSILIDRDYTF. Here is the DNA: TGTGCCAGTAGTATCCTAATAGACAGAGACTACACCTTC.